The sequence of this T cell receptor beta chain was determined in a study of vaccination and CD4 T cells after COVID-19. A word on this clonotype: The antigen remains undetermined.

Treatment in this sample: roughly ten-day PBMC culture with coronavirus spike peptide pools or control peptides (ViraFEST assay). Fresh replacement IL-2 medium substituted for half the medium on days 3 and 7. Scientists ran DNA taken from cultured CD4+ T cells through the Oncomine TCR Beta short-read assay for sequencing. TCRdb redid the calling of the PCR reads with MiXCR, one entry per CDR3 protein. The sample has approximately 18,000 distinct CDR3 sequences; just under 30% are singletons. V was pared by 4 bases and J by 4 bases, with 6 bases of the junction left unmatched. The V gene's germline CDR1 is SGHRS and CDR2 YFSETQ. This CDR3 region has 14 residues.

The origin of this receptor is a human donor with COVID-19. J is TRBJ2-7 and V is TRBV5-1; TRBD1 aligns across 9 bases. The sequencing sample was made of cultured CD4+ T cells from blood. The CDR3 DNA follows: TGCGCCAGCAGCGAACAGGGGGCGGGATACGAGCAGTACTTC. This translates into CASSEQGAGYEQYF.